This TCR beta chain was found in a study of tumor-infiltrating lymphocytes in localized non-small cell lung cancer. The assay was immunoSEQ multiplex PCR, and TCRdb's table has in-frame clones only and misses some. The repertoire holds tens of thousands of clones, with roughly two thirds as singletons. Germline V lookup: CDR1 SGHRS, CDR2 YFSETQ. The CDR3 is made up of 18 amino acids. Losses at the gene ends were 2 bases for V and 5 bases for J; bases not matched to a gene: 12. V gene TRBV5-1 combines with J gene TRBJ1-4; 10 positions agree with TRBD1. This receptor was obtained from a human donor with non-small cell lung cancer. The sample was lung tumor tissue. CDR3 in DNA: TGCGCCAGCAGCTTTCTTCCGGGACAGGGGAAGGAAAATGAAAAACTGTTTTTT. Translation: CASSFLPGQGKENEKLFF. Variable domain in full (rest from reference TRBV5-1 and TRBJ1-4): KAGVTQTPRYLIKTRGQQVTLSCSPISGHRSVSWYQQTPGQGLQFLFEYFSETQRNKGNFPGRFSGRQFSNSRSEMNVSTLELGDSALYLCASSFLPGQGKENEKLFFGSGTQLSVL.